This TCR beta chain originates from a study of neurological immune-mediated disorders. TCRdb called the 5' RACE reads again in MiXCR, with one record for every CDR3 protein. The sample records tens of thousands of distinct CDR3 sequences, under 4.5% being singletons. The study's findings and limits: Across subjects, expanded clones had no CDR3 amino acid sequences in common, pointing to private repertoires in all groups.

This clonotype was counted many times. Its antigen is not identified. Between the trimmed V and J ends, which lost 5 bases and 3 bases, there was a span of 8 bases. In germline, CDR1 is SGHTA, CDR2 FQGNSA. The CDR3 totals 12 residues. This receptor was taken from a woman between 50 and 59 years old with multiple sclerosis. The V gene is TRBV7-2, the J gene TRBJ2-7; D possibly uses TRBD1 or TRBD2 (5 bases each). The sequenced sample was PBMCs. CDR3 nucleotide sequence: TGTGCCAGCAGCCGGGACCGCTACGAGCAGTACTTC. Translation: CASSRDRYEQYF.